The next 29 T cell receptor beta chains were all read from a single sample in a study of human CD8 memory T cell subsets. The authors made TCR beta libraries using UMI-labeled 5' RACE. From the 5' RACE reads, TCRdb lists one entry per CDR3 protein and no DNA. This table holds about 6,000 distinct CDR3 sequences. The sequenced sample was CD8+ effector memory T cells (TEM) sorted from PBMCs. Subset noted: effector memory CD8 T cells, CCR7- CD45RO+ CD95+. The source of these receptors is a human donor in good health.

V gene TRBV13 combines with J gene TRBJ2-7; TCRdb indicates TRBD2, and absent DNA this call remains unverified. CDR1 PRHDT and CDR2 FYEKMQ come from the germline V gene (reference sequence). The CDR3 sequence is 16 residues long. CDR3: CASSSSGSGDFYEQYF.

This chain links TRBV29-1 with TRBJ2-1. CDR1 is SQVTM, CDR2 ANQGSEA, per germline. CDR3 length: 13 residues. CDR3: CSVDPDSYNEQFF.

The chain couples TRBV7-2 to TRBJ2-1; lacking DNA, the TRBD2 call made by TCRdb goes unchecked. The CDR3 sequence is 15 residues long. Per germline, CDR1 SGHTA and CDR2 FQGNSA. The chain's CDR3 is CASSLEIGTSREQFF.

The genes are TRBV3-1 and TRBJ2-1; TCRdb proposes TRBD2, but this gene call is untestable without DNA. There are 17 residues in the CDR3. Germline V CDR1 and CDR2: LGHDT, YNNKEL (reference sequence). This chain's CDR3 is CASSQGTSGGLHNEQFF.

J is TRBJ2-7 and V is TRBV2; TCRdb's assignment of TRBD1 cannot be checked, as there is no DNA. The CDR3 has 14 amino acids. Germline assignment: CDR1 SNHLY and CDR2 FYNNEI. CDR3 region: CASSDGGQGYEQYF.

The chain recombines TRBV20-1 with TRBJ2-1; there is no DNA to check the TCRdb D call of TRBD2. CDR1 and CDR2 (germline): DFQATT, SNEGSKA (reference sequence). This CDR3 is 15 amino acids long. CDR3 protein: CSARDWPTIMPEQFF.

This clonotype is called medium-sized based on its frequency. The rearrangement uses TRBV20-1 and TRBJ2-7; the TCRdb call, TRBD2, lacks DNA for checking. CDR1 DFQATT and CDR2 SNEGSKA come from the germline V gene (reference sequence). The CDR3 is made up of 12 amino acids. CDR3 sequence reads: CSARTSGSLQYF.

The chain combines TRBV6-5 with TRBJ2-1. Looked up from germline, CDR1 is MNHEY and CDR2 is SVGAGI. The CDR3 contains 13 residues. CDR3 sequence: CASSYSVQSEQFF.

V and J are TRBV5-5 and TRBJ2-7. The germline V gene encodes CDR1 SGHKS and CDR2 YYEKEE (reference sequence). This CDR3 comprises 16 residues. CDR3 amino acids: CASSFAPSDGTYEQYF. The full variable domain, with the rest looked up from reference TRBV5-5 and TRBJ2-7, is DAGVTQSPTHLIKTRGQQVTLRCSPISGHKSVSWYQQVLGQGPQFIFQYYEKEERGRGNFPDRFSARQFPNYSSELNVNALLLGDSALYLCASSFAPSDGTYEQYFGPGTRLTVT.

This clonotype is labeled large based on frequency. The J gene is TRBJ2-3, the V gene TRBV20-1; TCRdb names TRBD2, which stays unverified in the absence of DNA. Germline loops: CDR1 DFQATT, CDR2 SNEGSKA (reference sequence). CDR3 length: 15 amino acids. The CDR3 protein is CSARSSAESTDTQYF.

By frequency, this clonotype registers large (0.1 to 1%). V usage is TRBV18 and J usage is TRBJ1-5. CDR3 size: 15 residues. The germline CDR1 and CDR2 sequences are KGHSH and LQKENI. The CDR3 protein is CASSKGPGGNQPQHF.

This clonotype shows up as medium-sized by frequency. The V call is TRBV7-9, the J call TRBJ1-6. Germline CDR1 is SEHNR and CDR2 is FQNEAQ (reference sequence). CDR3 length equals 15 residues. The CDR3: CASSLISSYNSPLHF.

This sequence joins TRBV20-1 and TRBJ2-3; lacking DNA, the TRBD1 call made by TCRdb goes unchecked. The germline V gene encodes CDR1 DFQATT and CDR2 SNEGSKA (reference sequence). The CDR3 consists of 13 residues. This CDR3 reads CSGGIGEADTQYF.

The CDR3 here is CASSHGTDTQYF. V gene TRBV11-2 combines with J gene TRBJ2-3. Germline assignment: CDR1 SGHAT and CDR2 FQNNGV. The CDR3 loop spans 12 amino acids. Together with reference TRBV11-2 and TRBJ2-3, the CDR3 gives the full variable domain: EAGVAQSPRYKIIEKRQSVAFWCNPISGHATLYWYQQILGQGPKLLIQFQNNGVVDDSQLPKDRFSAERLKGVDSTLKIQPAKLEDSAVYLCASSHGTDTQYFGPGTRLTVL.

V and J are TRBV29-1 and TRBJ2-7; TCRdb's D call of TRBD2 is untestable without DNA. Germline-derived CDR1 and CDR2 are SQVTM and ANQGSEA. This CDR3 is 15 amino acids long. The CDR3 region is CSVDGLAGLEDEQYF.

The genes are TRBV23-1 and TRBJ1-2; as DNA is missing, the TRBD1 call by TCRdb cannot be tested. TRBV23-1 is noted as an ORF with a role that remains uncertain. The CDR3 is 13 amino acids. The CDR3 is CASSQNREYGYTF.

Frequency places this clonotype as large. CDR3 in amino acids: CATSRGSGDTDTQYF. The chain combines TRBV15 with TRBJ2-3. This CDR3 has 15 amino acids. Germline V gene data show CDR1 as LNHNV and CDR2 as YYDKDF (reference sequence).

The rearrangement uses TRBV7-8 and TRBJ2-3; TCRdb indicates TRBD2, and absent DNA this call remains unverified. The CDR3 contains 16 residues. CDR1 is SGHVS and CDR2 is FQNEAQ in the germline V gene. The chain's CDR3 is CASSGLREISTDTQYF.

This chain links TRBV4-3 with TRBJ2-6; TCRdb's D call of TRBD1 is untestable without DNA. Germline loops: CDR1 LGHNA, CDR2 YSLEER. The CDR3 loop spans 16 amino acids. CDR3 residues: CASSQAPGAGANVLTF.

The rearrangement links TRBV20-1 to TRBJ2-7; the D call of TRBD2 rests on TCRdb alone, since no DNA is present to check it. CDR1 and CDR2 from the germline V gene are DFQATT and SNEGSKA (reference sequence). The CDR3 sequence is 14 residues long. CDR3: CSARGLAGANEQYF.

The chain couples TRBV11-1 to TRBJ2-7. The CDR3 length is 13 residues. CDR1 SGHAT and CDR2 FQDESV come from the germline V gene (reference sequence). The CDR3 spells CASSLSSLYEQYF.

CDR3 in amino acids: CSVTPNTEAFF. The rearrangement joins TRBV29-1 to TRBJ1-1. The CDR3 is made up of 11 amino acids. Germline V gene data show CDR1 as SQVTM and CDR2 as ANQGSEA.

The chain has TRBV20-1 and TRBJ2-2; absent DNA, TCRdb's TRBD1 call cannot be checked. The CDR3 consists of 16 residues. Per germline, CDR1 DFQATT and CDR2 SNEGSKA (reference sequence). Here the CDR3 reads CSASSPHFTDTGELFF.

The chain links TRBV14 to TRBJ2-1; TCRdb indicates TRBD1, and absent DNA this call remains unverified. The CDR3 contains 15 residues. The germline V gene has CDR1 SGHDN and CDR2 FVKESK. The CDR3 loop reads CASSQDPGQGYEQFF.

The chain carries TRBV4-1 and TRBJ1-5. CDR1 and CDR2 from the germline V gene are MGHRA and YSYEKL. The CDR3 runs 13 residues. The CDR3 is CASSKGDNQPQHF.

According to its frequency, this clonotype is medium-sized (0.01 to 0.1%). The gene calls are TRBV5-1 and TRBJ2-7; TCRdb proposes TRBD2, but this gene call is untestable without DNA. This CDR3 region has 16 residues. The germline V gene has CDR1 SGHRS and CDR2 YFSETQ. The CDR3 is CASSTTGDSASYEQYF.

This chain connects TRBV7-9 to TRBJ2-7; TCRdb picks TRBD1, but there is no DNA to check that call. The CDR3 has 15 residues. Germline V gene sequence: CDR1 SEHNR, CDR2 FQNEAQ (reference sequence). The CDR3: CASSPVVDSLDEQYF.

The chain carries TRBV7-3 and TRBJ1-1; TCRdb outputs TRBD1, but without DNA this stays unchecked. Germline lookup yields CDR1 SGHTA and CDR2 FQGTGA. This CDR3 has 13 amino acids. The CDR3 spells CASSTTGTGEAFF.

This chain joins TRBV5-1 and TRBJ2-2; the TCRdb D gene call, TRBD1, has no DNA to confirm it. The CDR3 runs to 13 residues. The V gene's germline CDR1 is SGHRS and CDR2 YFSETQ. The CDR3 sequence: CASSAPGTGELFF.